This T cell receptor beta chain derives from a study of blood T cell repertoires in COVID-19. Study information: Whether acute or convalescent, the COVID-19 samples came from the United States, Italy and Spain.

In the source study's methods: From reference gene primer amplification, estimates of nucleated cell counts were derived. Repertoires were generated with immunoSEQ multiplex PCR, while TCRdb's copy carries only in-frame clones and drops some. V and J calls and clone size follow that table, whereas D and trimming were derived from the DNA. The sample lists 210,000 or so clones, 78% occurring once. CDR3 length equals 12 residues. From germline, CDR1 is SGHRS and CDR2 YFSETQ. Trimming removed 4 bases from V and 5 bases from J, with 9 bases in between. The chain carries TRBV5-1 and TRBJ2-5, with D tentatively TRBD2 (5 bases). The TCR was taken from an elderly woman with active or convalescent COVID-19. Specimen: peripheral blood. Here the CDR3 reads CASSRGWETQYF. As DNA, the CDR3 is TGCGCCAGCAGCCGAGGGTGGGAGACCCAGTACTTC. Filled out from reference TRBV5-1 and TRBJ2-5, the complete variable domain reads KAGVTQTPRYLIKTRGQQVTLSCSPISGHRSVSWYQQTPGQGLQFLFEYFSETQRNKGNFPGRFSGRQFSNSRSEMNVSTLELGDSALYLCASSRGWETQYFGPGTRLLVL.